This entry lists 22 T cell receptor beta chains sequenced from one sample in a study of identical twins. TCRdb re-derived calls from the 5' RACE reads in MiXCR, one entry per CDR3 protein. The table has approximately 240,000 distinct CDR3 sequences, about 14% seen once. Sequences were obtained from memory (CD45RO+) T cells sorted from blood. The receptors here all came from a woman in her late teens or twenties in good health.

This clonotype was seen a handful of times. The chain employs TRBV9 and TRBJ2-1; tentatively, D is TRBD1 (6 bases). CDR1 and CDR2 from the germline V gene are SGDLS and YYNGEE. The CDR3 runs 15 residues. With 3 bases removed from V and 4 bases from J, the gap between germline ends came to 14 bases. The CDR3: CASSASWGPYNEQFF. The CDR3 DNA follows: TGTGCCAGCAGCGCCAGCTGGGGGCCTTACAATGAGCAGTTCTTC.

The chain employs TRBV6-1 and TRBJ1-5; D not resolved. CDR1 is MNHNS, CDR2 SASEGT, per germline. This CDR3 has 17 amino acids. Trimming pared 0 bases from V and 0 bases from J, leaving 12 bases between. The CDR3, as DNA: TGTGCCAGCAGTGAAGCGCGAGGATCCACTAGCAATCAGCCCCAGCATTTT. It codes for CASSEARGSTSNQPQHF.

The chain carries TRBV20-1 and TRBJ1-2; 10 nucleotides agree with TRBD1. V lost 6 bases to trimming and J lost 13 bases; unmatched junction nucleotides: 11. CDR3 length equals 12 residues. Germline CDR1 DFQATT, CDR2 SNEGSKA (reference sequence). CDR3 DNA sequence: TGCAGTGCCTCCGGGACAGGGGACTCTGGCACCTTC. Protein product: CSASGTGDSGTF.

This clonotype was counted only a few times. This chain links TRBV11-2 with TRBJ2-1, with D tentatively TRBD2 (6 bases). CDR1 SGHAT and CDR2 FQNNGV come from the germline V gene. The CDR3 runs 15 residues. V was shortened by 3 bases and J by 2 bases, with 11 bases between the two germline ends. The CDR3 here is CASSFAGLAYNEQFF. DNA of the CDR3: TGTGCCAGCAGCTTCGCGGGGCTAGCCTACAATGAGCAGTTCTTC.

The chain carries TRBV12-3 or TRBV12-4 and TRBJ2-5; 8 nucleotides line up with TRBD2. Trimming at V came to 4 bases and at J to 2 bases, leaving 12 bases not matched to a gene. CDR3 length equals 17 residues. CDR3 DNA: TGTGCCAGCAGTTCAAGCCCGGGACTAGGGCAACAAGAGACCCAGTACTTC. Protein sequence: CASSSSPGLGQQETQYF.

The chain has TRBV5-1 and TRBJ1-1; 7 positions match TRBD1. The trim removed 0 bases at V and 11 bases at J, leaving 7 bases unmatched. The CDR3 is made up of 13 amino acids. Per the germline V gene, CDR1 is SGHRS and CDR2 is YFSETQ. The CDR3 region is CASSLEAGTDAFF. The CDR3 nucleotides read TGCGCCAGCAGCTTGGAAGCCGGGACAGATGCTTTCTTT. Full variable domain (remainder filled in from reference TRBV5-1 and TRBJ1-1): KAGVTQTPRYLIKTRGQQVTLSCSPISGHRSVSWYQQTPGQGLQFLFEYFSETQRNKGNFPGRFSGRQFSNSRSEMNVSTLELGDSALYLCASSLEAGTDAFFGQGTRLTVV.

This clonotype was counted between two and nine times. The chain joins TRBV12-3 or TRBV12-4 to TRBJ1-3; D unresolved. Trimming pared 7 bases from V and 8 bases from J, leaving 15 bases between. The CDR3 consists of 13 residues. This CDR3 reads CASTPAGRDTIYF. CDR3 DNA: TGTGCCAGCACCCCGGCCGGTCGGGACACCATATATTTT.

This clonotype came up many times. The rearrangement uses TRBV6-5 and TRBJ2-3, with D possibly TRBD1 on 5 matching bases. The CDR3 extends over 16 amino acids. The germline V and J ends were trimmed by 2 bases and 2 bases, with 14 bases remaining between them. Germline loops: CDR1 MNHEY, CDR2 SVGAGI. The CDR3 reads CASSYGDSYYTDTQYF. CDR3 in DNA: TGTGCCAGCAGTTACGGAGACAGTTACTACACAGATACGCAGTATTTT.

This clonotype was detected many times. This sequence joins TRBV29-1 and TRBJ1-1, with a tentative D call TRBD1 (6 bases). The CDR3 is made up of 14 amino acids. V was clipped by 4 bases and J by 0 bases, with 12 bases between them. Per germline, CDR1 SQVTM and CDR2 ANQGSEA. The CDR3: CSVVLGAMNTEAFF. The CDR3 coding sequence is TGCAGCGTTGTGTTGGGGGCCATGAACACTGAAGCTTTCTTT.

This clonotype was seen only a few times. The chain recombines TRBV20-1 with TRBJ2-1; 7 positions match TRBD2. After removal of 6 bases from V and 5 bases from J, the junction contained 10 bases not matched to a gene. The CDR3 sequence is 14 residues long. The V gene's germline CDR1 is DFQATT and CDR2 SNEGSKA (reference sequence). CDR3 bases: TGCAGTGCCACCGGGACTAACCTCAACAATGAGCAGTTCTTC. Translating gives CSATGTNLNNEQFF.

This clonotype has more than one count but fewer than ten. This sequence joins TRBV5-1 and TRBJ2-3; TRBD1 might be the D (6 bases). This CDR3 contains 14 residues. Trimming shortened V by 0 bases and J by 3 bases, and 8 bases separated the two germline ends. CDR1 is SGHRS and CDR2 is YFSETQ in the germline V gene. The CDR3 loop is CASSLEGETDTQYF. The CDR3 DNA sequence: TGCGCCAGCAGCTTGGAGGGGGAGACAGATACGCAGTATTTT.

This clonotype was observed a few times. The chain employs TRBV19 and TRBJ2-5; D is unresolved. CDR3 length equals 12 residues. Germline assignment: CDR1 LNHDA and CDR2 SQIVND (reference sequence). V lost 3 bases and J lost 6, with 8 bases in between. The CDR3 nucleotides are TGTGCCAGTAGTATTGTGGGTCAGACCCAGTACTTC. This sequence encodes CASSIVGQTQYF.

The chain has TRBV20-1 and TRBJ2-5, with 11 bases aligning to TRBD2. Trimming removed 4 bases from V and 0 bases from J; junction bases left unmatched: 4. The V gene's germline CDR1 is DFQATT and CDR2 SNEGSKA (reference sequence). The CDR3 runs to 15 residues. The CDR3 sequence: CSAKTSGGNQETQYF. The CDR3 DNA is TGCAGTGCTAAAACTAGCGGGGGTAACCAAGAGACCCAGTACTTC.

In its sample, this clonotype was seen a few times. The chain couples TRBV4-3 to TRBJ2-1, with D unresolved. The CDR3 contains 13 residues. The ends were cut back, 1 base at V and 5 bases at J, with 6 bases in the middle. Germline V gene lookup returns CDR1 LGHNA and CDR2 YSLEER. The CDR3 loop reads CASSQVFHNEQFF. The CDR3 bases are TGCGCCAGCAGCCAAGTTTTCCACAATGAGCAGTTCTTC.

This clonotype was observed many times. CDR3 DNA sequence: TGCGCCAGCAGCTTGTTGGCTAGCGGGAGTTCGAGCACAGATACGCAGTATTTT. Encoded protein: CASSLLASGSSSTDTQYF. The V call is TRBV5-1, the J call TRBJ2-3; 10 bases match TRBD2. The CDR3 runs to 18 residues. Germline V gives CDR1 SGHRS, CDR2 YFSETQ. V was clipped by 1 base and J by 0 bases; unmatched bases: 8. Using reference TRBV5-1 and TRBJ2-3 for the parts outside the CDR3, the full variable domain is KAGVTQTPRYLIKTRGQQVTLSCSPISGHRSVSWYQQTPGQGLQFLFEYFSETQRNKGNFPGRFSGRQFSNSRSEMNVSTLELGDSALYLCASSLLASGSSSTDTQYFGPGTRLTVL.

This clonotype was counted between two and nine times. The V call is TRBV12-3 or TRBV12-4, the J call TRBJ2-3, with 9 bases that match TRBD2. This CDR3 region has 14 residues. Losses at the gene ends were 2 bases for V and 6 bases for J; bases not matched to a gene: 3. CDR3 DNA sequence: TGTGCCAGCAGTTTAAATAGCGGGGGTGATACGCAGTATTTT. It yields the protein CASSLNSGGDTQYF.

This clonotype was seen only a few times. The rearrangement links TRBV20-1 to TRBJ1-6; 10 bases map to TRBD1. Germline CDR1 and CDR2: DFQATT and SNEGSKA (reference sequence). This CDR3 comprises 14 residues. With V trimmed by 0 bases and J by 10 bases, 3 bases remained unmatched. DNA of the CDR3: TGCAGTGCTAGAGAGGGGACAGGGGTCTCACCCCTCCACTTT. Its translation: CSAREGTGVSPLHF.

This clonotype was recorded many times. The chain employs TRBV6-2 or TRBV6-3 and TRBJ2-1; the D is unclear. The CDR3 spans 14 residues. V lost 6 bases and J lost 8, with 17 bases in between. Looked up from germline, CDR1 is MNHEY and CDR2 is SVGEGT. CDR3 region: CASRSLAFGYEQFF. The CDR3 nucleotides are TGTGCCAGCAGATCCCTCGCCTTTGGTTATGAGCAGTTCTTC.

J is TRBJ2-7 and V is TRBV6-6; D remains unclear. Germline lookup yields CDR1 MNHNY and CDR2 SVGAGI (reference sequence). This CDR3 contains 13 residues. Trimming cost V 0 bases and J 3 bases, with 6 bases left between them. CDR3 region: CASSYSSYYEQYF. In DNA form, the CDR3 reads TGTGCCAGCAGTTACTCGTCCTACTACGAGCAGTACTTC.

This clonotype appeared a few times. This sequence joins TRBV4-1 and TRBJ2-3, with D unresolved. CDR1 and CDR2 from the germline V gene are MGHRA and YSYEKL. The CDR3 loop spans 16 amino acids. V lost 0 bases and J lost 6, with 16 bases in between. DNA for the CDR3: TGCGCCAGCAGCCAAGATGAAGCCCCCGACGTGGATACGCAGTATTTT. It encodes CASSQDEAPDVDTQYF.

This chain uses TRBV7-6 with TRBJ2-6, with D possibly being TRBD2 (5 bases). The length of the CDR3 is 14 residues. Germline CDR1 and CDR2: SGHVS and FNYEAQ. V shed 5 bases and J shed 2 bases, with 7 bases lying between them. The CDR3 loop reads CASSQLAGANVLTF. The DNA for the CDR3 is TGTGCCAGCAGCCAACTAGCTGGGGCCAACGTCCTGACTTTC.

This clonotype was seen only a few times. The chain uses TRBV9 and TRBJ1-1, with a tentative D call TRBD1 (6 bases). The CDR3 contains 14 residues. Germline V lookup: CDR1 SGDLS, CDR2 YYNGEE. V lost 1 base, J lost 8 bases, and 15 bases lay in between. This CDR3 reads CASSVTRVGTEAFF. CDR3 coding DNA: TGTGCCAGCAGCGTAACGCGGGTTGGGACAGAAGCTTTCTTT.